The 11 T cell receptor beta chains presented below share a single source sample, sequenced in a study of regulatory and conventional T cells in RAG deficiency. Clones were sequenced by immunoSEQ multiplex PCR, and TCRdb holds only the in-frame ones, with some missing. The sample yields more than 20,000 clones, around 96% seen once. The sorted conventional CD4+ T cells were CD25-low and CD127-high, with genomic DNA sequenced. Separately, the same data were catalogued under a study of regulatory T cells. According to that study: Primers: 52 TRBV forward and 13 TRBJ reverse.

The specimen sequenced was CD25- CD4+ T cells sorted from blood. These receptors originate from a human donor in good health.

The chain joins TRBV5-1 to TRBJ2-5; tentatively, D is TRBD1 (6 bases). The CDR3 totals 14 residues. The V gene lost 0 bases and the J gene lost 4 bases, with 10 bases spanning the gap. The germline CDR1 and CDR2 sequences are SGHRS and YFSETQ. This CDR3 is CASSLGVGGETQYF. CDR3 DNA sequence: TGCGCCAGCAGCTTGGGGGTAGGGGGAGAGACCCAGTACTTC. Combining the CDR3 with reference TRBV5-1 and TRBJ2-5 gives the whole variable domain KAGVTQTPRYLIKTRGQQVTLSCSPISGHRSVSWYQQTPGQGLQFLFEYFSETQRNKGNFPGRFSGRQFSNSRSEMNVSTLELGDSALYLCASSLGVGGETQYFGPGTRLLVL.

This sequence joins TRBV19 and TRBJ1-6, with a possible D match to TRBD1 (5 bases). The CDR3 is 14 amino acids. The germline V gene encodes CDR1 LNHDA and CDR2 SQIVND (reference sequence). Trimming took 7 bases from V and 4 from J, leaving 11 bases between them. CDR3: CASMDGTYNSPLHF. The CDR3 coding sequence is TGTGCCAGTATGGACGGGACTTATAATTCACCCCTCCACTTT.

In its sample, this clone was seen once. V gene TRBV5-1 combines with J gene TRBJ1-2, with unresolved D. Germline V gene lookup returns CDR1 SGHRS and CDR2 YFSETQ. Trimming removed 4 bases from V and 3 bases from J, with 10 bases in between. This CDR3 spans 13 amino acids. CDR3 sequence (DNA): TGCGCCAGCAGCGTGGAGGGAGACTATGGCTACACCTTC. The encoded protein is CASSVEGDYGYTF.

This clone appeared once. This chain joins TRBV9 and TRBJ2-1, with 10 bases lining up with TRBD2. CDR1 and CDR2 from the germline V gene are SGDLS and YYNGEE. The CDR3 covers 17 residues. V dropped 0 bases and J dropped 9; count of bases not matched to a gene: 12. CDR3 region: CASSVGAMSGGATEQFF. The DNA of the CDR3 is TGTGCCAGCAGCGTAGGAGCCATGAGCGGGGGGGCGACTGAGCAGTTCTTC.

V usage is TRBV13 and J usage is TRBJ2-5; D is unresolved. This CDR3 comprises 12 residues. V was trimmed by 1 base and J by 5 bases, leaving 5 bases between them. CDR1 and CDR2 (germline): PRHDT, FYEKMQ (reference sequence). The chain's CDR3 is CASSLVRETQYF. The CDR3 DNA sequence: TGTGCCAGCAGCTTAGTCAGGGAGACCCAGTACTTC.

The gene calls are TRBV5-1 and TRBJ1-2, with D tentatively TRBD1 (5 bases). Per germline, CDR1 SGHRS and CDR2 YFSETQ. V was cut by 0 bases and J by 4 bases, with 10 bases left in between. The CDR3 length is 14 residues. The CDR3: CASSLDWGGYGYTF. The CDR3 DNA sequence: TGCGCCAGCAGCTTGGATTGGGGGGGCTATGGCTACACCTTC.

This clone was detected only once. The CDR3 sequence: CASSLASTTIGEQFF. CDR3 DNA: TGCGCCAGCAGCTTGGCGTCTACCACCATCGGTGAGCAGTTCTTC. J is TRBJ2-1 and V is TRBV5-1; D is undetermined. Trimming took off 0 bases at V and 9 bases at J, with 16 bases between the two ends. Germline values: CDR1 SGHRS, CDR2 YFSETQ. The CDR3 runs to 15 residues.

As DNA, the CDR3 is TGTGCCTGGACGCGGACAGGGGGTGAGAACACTGAAGCTTTCTTT. This translates into CAWTRTGGENTEAFF. This rearrangement joins TRBV30 to TRBJ1-1; 10 nucleotides agree with TRBD1. CDR1 is GTSNPN and CDR2 is SVGIG in the germline V gene (reference sequence). V dropped 4 bases and J dropped 1; count of bases not matched to a gene: 6. The CDR3 is made up of 15 amino acids.

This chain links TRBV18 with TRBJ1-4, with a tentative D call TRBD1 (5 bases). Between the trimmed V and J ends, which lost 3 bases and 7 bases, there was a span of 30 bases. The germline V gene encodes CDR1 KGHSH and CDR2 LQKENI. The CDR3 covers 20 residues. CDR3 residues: CASSPIAIQGSRGSGEKLFF. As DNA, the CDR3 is TGTGCCAGCTCACCGATAGCTATTCAGGGATCTCGAGGATCGGGTGAAAAACTGTTTTTT.

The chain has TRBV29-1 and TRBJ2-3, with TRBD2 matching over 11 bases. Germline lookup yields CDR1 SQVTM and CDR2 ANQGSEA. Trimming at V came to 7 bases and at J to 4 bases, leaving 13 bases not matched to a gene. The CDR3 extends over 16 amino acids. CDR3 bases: TGCAGCGGGGGGGCTAGCGGGGGGTCGGCCCCAGATACGCAGTATTTT. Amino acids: CSGGASGGSAPDTQYF.

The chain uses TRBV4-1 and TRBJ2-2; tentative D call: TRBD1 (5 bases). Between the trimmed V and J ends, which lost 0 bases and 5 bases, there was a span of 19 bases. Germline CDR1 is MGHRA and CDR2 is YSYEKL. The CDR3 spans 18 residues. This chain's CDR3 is CASSQDSQGDHPTGELFF. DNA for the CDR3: TGCGCCAGCAGCCAAGATTCCCAGGGCGACCATCCGACCGGGGAGCTGTTTTTT.